This T cell receptor beta chain was sequenced during a study of blood T cell repertoires in COVID-19. Study summary: Samples representing acute and convalescent COVID-19 were sourced from the United States, Italy and Spain. Sample material is recorded as cDNA or gDNA derived from T cells, B-cell-depleted T cells, or PBMCs.

Here immunoSEQ multiplex PCR was the method, and the copy in TCRdb shows in-frame clones only, minus some. The sample includes tens of thousands of clones, approximately 77% of them seen just once. V trimming: 7 bases; J trimming: 2 bases; junction bases outside the gene matches: 4. Germline V gene sequence: CDR1 WNHNN, CDR2 SYGVQD (reference sequence). The CDR3 covers 15 residues. Sequenced: peripheral blood. The rearrangement links TRBV10-1 to TRBJ2-7, with 14 positions matching TRBD2. The receptor was isolated from a human donor in a cohort sampled during active COVID-19. The CDR3 region has the DNA TGCGCCAGCATCAGGGGACTAGCGGGAGCCTACGAGCAGTACTTC. Protein sequence: CASIRGLAGAYEQYF.